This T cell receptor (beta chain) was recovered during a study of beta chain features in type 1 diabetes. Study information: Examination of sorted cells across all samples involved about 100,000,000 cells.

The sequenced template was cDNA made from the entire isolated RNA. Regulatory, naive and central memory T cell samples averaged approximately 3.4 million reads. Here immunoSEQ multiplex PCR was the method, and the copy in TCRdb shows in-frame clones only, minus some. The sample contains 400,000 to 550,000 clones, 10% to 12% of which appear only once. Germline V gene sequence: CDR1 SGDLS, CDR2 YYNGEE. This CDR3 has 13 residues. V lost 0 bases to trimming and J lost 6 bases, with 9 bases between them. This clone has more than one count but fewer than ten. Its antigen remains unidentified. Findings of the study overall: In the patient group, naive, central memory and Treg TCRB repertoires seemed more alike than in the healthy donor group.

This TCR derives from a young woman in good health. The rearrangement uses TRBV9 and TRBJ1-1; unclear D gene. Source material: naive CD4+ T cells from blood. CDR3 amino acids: CASSVVGQAEAFF. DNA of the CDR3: TGTGCCAGCAGCGTAGTAGGTCAAGCTGAAGCTTTCTTT.